This note documents a single T cell receptor (beta chain) sequence. This record comes from a study of technical replicates of blood from a few donors. V was clipped by 10 bases and J by 1 base, with 17 bases between them. This CDR3 is built from 14 residues. Germline CDR1 reads MDHEN; CDR2 reads SYDVKM. Assay: immunoSEQ multiplex PCR; the TCRdb copy retains only in-frame clones and omits some. This table holds tens of thousands of clones, about 94% found once. The chain recombines TRBV28 with TRBJ2-7; unclear D gene. Sample: T cells isolated from PBMCs. The TCR was taken from a human donor in good health. CDR3 protein: CATLLEENSYEQYF. In nucleotides, the CDR3 is TGTGCCACCCTTCTTGAGGAAAATTCCTACGAGCAGTACTTC.